This T cell receptor beta chain was identified in a study of early T cells in non-severe SARS-CoV-2 infection. TCRdb called the 5' RACE reads again in MiXCR, with one record for every CDR3 protein. The sample consists of tens of thousands of distinct CDR3 sequences, around 5% of them appearing once. This clonotype was seen only a few times. Germline V CDR1 and CDR2: SGHTA, FQGTGA. The CDR3 sequence is 16 residues long. The V and J ends lost 3 bases and 0 bases respectively, with 12 bases between them. The sample consisted of whole blood. V gene TRBV7-3 combines with J gene TRBJ2-1; D might be TRBD1 (6 bases). The receptor comes from an adult who was a healthcare worker with PCR-confirmed SARS-CoV-2 infection or an uninfected control (not recorded which). The CDR3: CASSFDGTISYNEQFF. The CDR3 DNA follows: TGTGCCAGCAGCTTCGATGGGACAATCTCCTACAATGAGCAGTTCTTC.